This paragraph reports one T cell receptor beta chain. This specimen belongs to a study of OX40 agonist ivuxolimab in advanced cancers. V dropped 2 bases and J dropped 4; count of bases not matched to a gene: 7. The CDR3 has 15 amino acids. The germline V gene has CDR1 SGDLS and CDR2 YYNGEE. Libraries were prepared by immunoSEQ multiplex PCR; TCRdb keeps only in-frame clonotypes and omits some of them. The sample lists approximately 69,000 clones, roughly 84% occurring once. This specimen was CD4+ or CD8+ T cells sorted from blood, taken in a trial of the OX40 agonist ivuxolimab. The TCR originated in an adult with an advanced solid tumor such as melanoma, head and neck, liver or kidney cancer. V and J are TRBV9 and TRBJ1-2, with TRBD1 matching 8 bases. The CDR3 DNA reads TGTGCCAGCAGCGTTACACAGGGGGGATCCTATGGCTACACCTTC. Encoded protein: CASSVTQGGSYGYTF. The full variable domain, rest sourced from reference TRBV9 and TRBJ1-2, is DSGVTQTPKHLITATGQRVTLRCSPRSGDLSVYWYQQSLDQGLQFLIQYYNGEERAKGNILERFSAQQFPDLHSELNLSSLELGDSALYFCASSVTQGGSYGYTFGSGTRLTVV.